A selection of T cell receptor beta chains follows, all from one sample in a study of vaccination and CD4 T cells after COVID-19. Their antigens are not known. TCRdb re-derived calls from the PCR reads in MiXCR, one entry per CDR3 protein. The profile covers a few thousand distinct CDR3 sequences, with around 80% appearing a single time and about 20% taken by the ten largest. The sequenced sample consisted of CD4+ T cells from blood, cultured in vitro. All receptors come from a human donor who had recovered from COVID-19. CDR3s include the opening cysteine and the closing phenylalanine or tryptophan. D genes are given only for firm matches. Some rows have no size entry. The others give once, few or many, or a class for an expanded clone.

j_call v_call d_call clone_size cdr3_nt cdr3_aa
TRBJ1-6 TRBV4-3 . . TGCGCCAGCAGCCAAGATGTAAGCTCCTATAATTCACCCCTCCACTTT CASSQDVSSYNSPLHF
TRBJ1-1 TRBV2 . once TGTGCCAGCAGTAACGGCGCGGGAGCTTTCTTT CASSNGAGAFF
TRBJ1-3 TRBV20-1 . . TGCAGTGCCAGCAAGGGGAAGGTGGACACCATATATTTT CSASKGKVDTIYF
TRBJ1-3 TRBV6-5 . medium-sized TGTGCCAGCAGTTACGCGGGGAGCTACTCTGGAAACACCATATATTTT CASSYAGSYSGNTIYF
TRBJ2-3 TRBV20-1 TRBD2 . TGCAGTGCTAGAGATCCGGGAGGGACGACAGATACGCAGTATTTT CSARDPGGTTDTQYF
TRBJ1-2 TRBV19 TRBD1 few TGTGCCAGTATAGACGGACAGGGGAGCGGGGATGGCTACACCTTC CASIDGQGSGDGYTF
TRBJ1-1 TRBV12-3/TRBV12-4 TRBD1 . TGTGCCAGCAGTTTCGGACAGGGGATAGGGAACACTGAAGCTTTCTTT CASSFGQGIGNTEAFF
TRBJ1-1 TRBV15 TRBD1 . TGTGCCACCAGCATACTAGCCGGGACAGGGGGTGAGACTGAAGCTTTCTTT CATSILAGTGGETEAFF
TRBJ1-4 TRBV15 . . TGTGCCACCAGCAGAGCCGGGGGGAGAACTAATGAAAAACTGTTTTTT CATSRAGGRTNEKLFF
TRBJ1-1 TRBV7-2 . . TGTGCCAGCAGCTTAGTAATTGGGTTTGAAGCTTTCTTT CASSLVIGFEAFF
TRBJ1-1 TRBV20-1 . . TGCAGTGCTAGGGAAGGCGCTTACACTGAAGCTTTCTTT CSAREGAYTEAFF
TRBJ2-3 TRBV20-1 TRBD2 . TGCAGTGCTAGAGGCCGCACAGCGGGGGCTACAGATACGCAGTATTTT CSARGRTAGATDTQYF
TRBJ1-5 TRBV20-1 TRBD1 once TGCAGTGCTGCCGGACAGGCTGGAAATCAGCCCCAGCATTTT CSAAGQAGNQPQHF
TRBJ1-1 TRBV5-4 . . TGTGCCAGCAGCTTGGTGGGGTCAGAGAACACTGAAGCTTTCTTT CASSLVGSENTEAFF
TRBJ2-5 TRBV6-2/TRBV6-3 TRBD1 . TGTGCCAGCGAGGGGGCTCGGGAGACCCAGTACTTC CASEGARETQYF
TRBJ2-1 TRBV19 . once TGTGCCAGTAGTATGGGGGGGCGGCCCGGTGAGCAGTTCTTC CASSMGGRPGEQFF
TRBJ2-4 TRBV12-3/TRBV12-4 . once TGTGCCAGCAGCGCGGGGCACGGGAACATTCAGTACTTC CASSAGHGNIQYF
TRBJ2-3 TRBV5-1 . . TGCGCCAGCAGCTTGGTCGGGGGTCGACCTTCAGATACGCAGTATTTT CASSLVGGRPSDTQYF
TRBJ1-4 TRBV7-6 . large TGTGCCAGCAGCTCGATTTCCCCAGGGGTAGGCGAAAAACTGTTTTTT CASSSISPGVGEKLFF
TRBJ1-4 TRBV19 . . TGTGCCAGTAGTACCCTACCGGAGGGGAAACTGTTTTTT CASSTLPEGKLFF
TRBJ1-2 TRBV30 . . TGTGCCTGGAGTGTCCGGCAGGGGCACTATGGCTACACCTTC CAWSVRQGHYGYTF
TRBJ1-5 TRBV11-2 TRBD1 . TGTGCCAGCAGCTTGAAGGGACAGGGCAATCAGCCCCAGCATTTT CASSLKGQGNQPQHF
TRBJ2-2 TRBV20-1 TRBD1 . TGCAGTGCTGGCGACAGGGGCACCGGGGAGCTGTTTTTT CSAGDRGTGELFF
TRBJ1-5 TRBV5-1 . once TGCGCCAGCAGACAGGGCCCATTCGGGCCCCAGCATTTT CASRQGPFGPQHF
TRBJ1-2 TRBV6-5 TRBD1 . TGTGCCAGCAGTTACGAGGGACAGGCTAACTATGGCTACACCTTC CASSYEGQANYGYTF
TRBJ1-1 TRBV6-1 . . TGTGCCAGCAGGATAAACAGGGAAGAATGGGCTGAAGCTTTCTTT CASRINREEWAEAFF
TRBJ1-3 TRBV20-1 . . TGCAGTGCTGTACGGGGCTCCTCTGGAAACACCATATATTTT CSAVRGSSGNTIYF
TRBJ1-5 TRBV20-1 TRBD1 . TGCAGTGCTAGCCAGACAGGGAAAAGCAATCAGCCCCAGCATTTT CSASQTGKSNQPQHF
TRBJ1-2 TRBV6-5 . . TGTGCCAGCAGTTATGCTGGCTGGGGCCCGGGGGAGGGCTACACCTTC CASSYAGWGPGEGYTF
TRBJ2-6 TRBV7-9 . . TGTGCCAGCAGCTTAGGGGCGCAGGACAGATACACTGGGGCCAACGTCCTGACTTTC CASSLGAQDRYTGANVLTF
TRBJ2-3 TRBV7-8 TRBD1 . TGTGCCAGCAGCCGGGACAGGTTCGGGACAGATACGCAGTATTTT CASSRDRFGTDTQYF
TRBJ1-1 TRBV30 . . TGTGCCTGGAGTCCACTCAGGGGAAGAGTCACTGAAGCTTTCTTT CAWSPLRGRVTEAFF
TRBJ1-2 TRBV27 TRBD1 . TGTGCCAGCAGTCGCCTAAGCGACAGGGTCGGGGGGGGCTACACCTTC CASSRLSDRVGGGYTF
TRBJ1-2 TRBV7-9 . . TGTGCCAGCAGCTTAGCATCAGCCAACTATGGCTACACCTTC CASSLASANYGYTF
TRBJ2-7 TRBV19 . medium-sized TGTGCCAGTTCCAGTTCCTACGAGCAGTACTTC CASSSSYEQYF
TRBJ1-2 TRBV2 TRBD1 . TGTGCCAGCAGTGAAGGGTGGACAGGGGGTGGCTACACCTTC CASSEGWTGGGYTF
TRBJ1-2 TRBV30 . large TGTGCCTGGAGTTACAGCCGGGGAGGCTACACCTTC CAWSYSRGGYTF
TRBJ1-2 TRBV5-4 . once TGTGCCAGCAGCCCGGAGCTGGGCTACTATGGCTACACCTTC CASSPELGYYGYTF
TRBJ2-3 TRBV15 . . TGTGCCACCAGCAGGTCCCGACTAGTCGGTAGCACAGATACGCAGTATTTT CATSRSRLVGSTDTQYF
TRBJ1-5 TRBV6-5 . . TGTGCCAGCAGTTATAACCAAGGACTTAATAGCAATCAGCCCCAGCATTTT CASSYNQGLNSNQPQHF
TRBJ1-1 TRBV27 TRBD1 once TGTGCCAGCGGGGACAGGGGGGGTAGTACTGAAGCTTTCTTT CASGDRGGSTEAFF
TRBJ1-2 TRBV7-3 TRBD1 few TGTGCCAGCAGCCCTCGACAGGGGTATGGCTACACCTTC CASSPRQGYGYTF
TRBJ1-5 TRBV19 TRBD1 once TGTGCCAGTAGTTACAGGACAGGGAAGGGCAATCAGCCCCAGCATTTT CASSYRTGKGNQPQHF
TRBJ2-2 TRBV6-1 TRBD1 . TGTGCCAGCATCCGACAGGGCCTTACTCACGCGAACACCGGGGAGCTGTTTTTT CASIRQGLTHANTGELFF
TRBJ1-2 TRBV19 . . TGTGCCAGTAGTATAGATATGGTCGTGGAGGGCTACACCTTC CASSIDMVVEGYTF
TRBJ1-5 TRBV6-5 . . TGTGCCAGCAGTTACTCGAGCCAGCCCCAGCATTTT CASSYSSQPQHF
TRBJ1-6 TRBV27 TRBD1 . TGTGCCAGCAGTCCGGGACAGTATAATTCACCCCTCCACTTT CASSPGQYNSPLHF
TRBJ1-1 TRBV20-1 TRBD1 . TGCAGTGCTAGAGGGGACAGGAACACTGAAGCTTTCTTT CSARGDRNTEAFF
TRBJ1-2 TRBV19 TRBD1 . TGTGCCAGTAGTCTAGGACAGGGGGCGATGGGCTACACCTTC CASSLGQGAMGYTF
TRBJ1-5 TRBV19 TRBD1 . TGTGCCAGTAGCACCCGCACAGGGGGAGATCAGCCCCAGCATTTT CASSTRTGGDQPQHF
TRBJ1-6 TRBV6-1 . . TGTGCCAGCATTCTCGGAGGCCAGGGTAATTCACCCCTCCACTTT CASILGGQGNSPLHF
TRBJ2-7 TRBV29-1 . . TGCAGCGTTTTGAACAGTTCCTACGAGCAGTACTTC CSVLNSSYEQYF
TRBJ1-6 TRBV10-1 . few TGCGCCAGTCGGACGAGGCCACCCCTCCACTTT CASRTRPPLHF
TRBJ1-1 TRBV7-8 . . TGTGCCAGCAGCTTCGCTTGGAAAACTGAAGCTTTCTTT CASSFAWKTEAFF